The clone carrying this T cell receptor beta chain was counted once. This record belongs to a study of cytomegalovirus exposure and HLA in healthy donors. Primers for the PCR totalled 60 Vbeta and 13 Jbeta. Source study methods: An analysis that came later counted tens of millions of unique TCR beta chains, approximately 11 million shared. The data were produced by immunoSEQ multiplex PCR, yet TCRdb's version contains in-frame clones alone and is incomplete. From that table come the V and J calls and clone size; the DNA was used to work out D and trimming. The sample lists about 120,000 clones; 70% to 80% were seen once. Germline values: CDR1 SGHRS, CDR2 YFSETQ. V was clipped by 8 bases and J by 9 bases; unmatched bases: 12. The CDR3 is 13 residues long.

V usage is TRBV5-1 and J usage is TRBJ1-1, with 8 bases identical to TRBD1. The source is a woman aged 35 to 49 in good health and CMV-seropositive. The sequencing sample was made of PBMCs. The CDR3 coding sequence is TGCGCCAGTACGACAGGGGATAAAAATAAAGCTTTCTTT. As protein: CASTTGDKNKAFF.